In its sample, the clone carrying this T cell receptor (beta chain) was seen a few times. This sample was included in a study of response to subunit inactivated influenza vaccine. CDR3 length: 16 amino acids. CDR1 SGHTA and CDR2 FQGNSA come from the germline V gene. The V and J ends lost 5 bases and 5 bases, in that order; junction bases with no gene match: 12. MiXCR, applied by TCRdb to the RT-PCR reads, yields one record per CDR3 protein. The data contain around 600,000 distinct CDR3 sequences, approximately 11% of them singletons. The same specimen was also included in a second study, on T cells expressing NK-cell markers. Per that study: Generation of TCR beta cDNA was performed by 5'RACE template switching incorporating UMIs. HCMV seropositivity marked most of the eight sequenced donors; one was seronegative.

This receptor was obtained from a man aged 45-65 years who received an inactivated influenza vaccine. The genes are TRBV7-2 and TRBJ2-5, with 9 positions matching TRBD2. The specimen comprised PBMCs from blood, sampled on the day of vaccination. The CDR3: CASSGIGGGAMETQYF. Here the CDR3 DNA reads TGTGCCAGCAGCGGGATAGGCGGGGGGGCGATGGAGACCCAGTACTTC. Filled out from reference TRBV7-2 and TRBJ2-5, the complete variable domain reads GAGVSQSPSNKVTEKGKDVELRCDPISGHTALYWYRQSLGQGLEFLIYFQGNSAPDKSGLPSDRFSAERTGGSVSTLTIQRTQQEDSAVYLCASSGIGGGAMETQYFGPGTRLLVL.